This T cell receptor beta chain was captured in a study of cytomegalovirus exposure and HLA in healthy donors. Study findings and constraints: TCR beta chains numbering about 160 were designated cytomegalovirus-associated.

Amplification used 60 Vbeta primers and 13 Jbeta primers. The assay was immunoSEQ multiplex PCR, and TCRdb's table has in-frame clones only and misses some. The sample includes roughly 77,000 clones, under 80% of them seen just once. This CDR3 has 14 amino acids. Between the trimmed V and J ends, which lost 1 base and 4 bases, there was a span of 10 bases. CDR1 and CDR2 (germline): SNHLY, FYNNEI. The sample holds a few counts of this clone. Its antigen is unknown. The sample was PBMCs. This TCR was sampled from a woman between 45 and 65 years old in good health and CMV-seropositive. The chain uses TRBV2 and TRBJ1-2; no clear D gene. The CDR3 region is CASSEGQVSYGYTF. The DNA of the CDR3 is TGTGCCAGCAGTGAAGGGCAGGTATCCTATGGCTACACCTTC.